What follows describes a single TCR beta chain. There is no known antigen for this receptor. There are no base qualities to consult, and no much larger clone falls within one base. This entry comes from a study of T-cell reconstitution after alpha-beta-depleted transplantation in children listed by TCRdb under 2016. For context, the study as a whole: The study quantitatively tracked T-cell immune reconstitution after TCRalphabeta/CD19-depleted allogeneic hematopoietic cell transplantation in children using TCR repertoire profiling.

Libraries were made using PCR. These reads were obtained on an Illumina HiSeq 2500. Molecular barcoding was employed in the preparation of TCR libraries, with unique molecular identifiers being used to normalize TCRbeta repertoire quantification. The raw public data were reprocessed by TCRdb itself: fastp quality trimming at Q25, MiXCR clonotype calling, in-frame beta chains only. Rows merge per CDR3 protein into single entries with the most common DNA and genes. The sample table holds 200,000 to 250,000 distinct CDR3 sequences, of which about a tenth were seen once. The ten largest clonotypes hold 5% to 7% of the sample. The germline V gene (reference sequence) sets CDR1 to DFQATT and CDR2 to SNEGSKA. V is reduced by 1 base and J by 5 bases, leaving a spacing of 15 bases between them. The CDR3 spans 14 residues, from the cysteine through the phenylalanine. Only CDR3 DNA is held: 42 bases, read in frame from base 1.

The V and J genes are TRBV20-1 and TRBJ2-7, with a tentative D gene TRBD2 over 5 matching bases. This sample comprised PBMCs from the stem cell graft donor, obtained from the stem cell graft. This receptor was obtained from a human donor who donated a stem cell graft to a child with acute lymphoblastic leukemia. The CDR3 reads CSARGDAGRHEQYF. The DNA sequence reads TGCAGTGCTAGAGGTGACGCGGGTAGGCACGAGCAGTACTTC.